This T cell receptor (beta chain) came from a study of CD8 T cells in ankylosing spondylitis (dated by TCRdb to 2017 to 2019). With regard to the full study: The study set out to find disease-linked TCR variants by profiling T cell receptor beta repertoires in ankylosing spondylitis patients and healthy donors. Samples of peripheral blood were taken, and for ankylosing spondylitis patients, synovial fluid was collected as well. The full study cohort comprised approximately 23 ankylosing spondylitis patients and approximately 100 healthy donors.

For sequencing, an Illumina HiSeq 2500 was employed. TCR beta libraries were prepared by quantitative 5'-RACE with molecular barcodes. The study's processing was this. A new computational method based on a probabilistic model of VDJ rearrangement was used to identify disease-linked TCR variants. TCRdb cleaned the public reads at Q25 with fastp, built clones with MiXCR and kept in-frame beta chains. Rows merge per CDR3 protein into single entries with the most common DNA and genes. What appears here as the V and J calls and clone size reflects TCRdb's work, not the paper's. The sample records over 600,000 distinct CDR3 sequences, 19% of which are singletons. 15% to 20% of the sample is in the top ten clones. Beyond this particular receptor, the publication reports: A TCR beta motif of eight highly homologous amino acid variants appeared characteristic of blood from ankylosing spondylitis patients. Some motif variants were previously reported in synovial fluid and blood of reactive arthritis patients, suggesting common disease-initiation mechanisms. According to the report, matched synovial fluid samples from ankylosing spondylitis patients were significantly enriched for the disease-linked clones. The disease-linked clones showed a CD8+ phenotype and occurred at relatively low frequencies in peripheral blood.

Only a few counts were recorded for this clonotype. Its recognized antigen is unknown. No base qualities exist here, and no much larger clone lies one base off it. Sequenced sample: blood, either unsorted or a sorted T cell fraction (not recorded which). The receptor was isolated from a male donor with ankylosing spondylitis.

The CDR3 in this case is CASSPRQGKYYGYTF. Here is the DNA: TGTGCCAGTAGCCCCCGACAGGGGAAATACTATGGCTACACCTTC. The chain uses TRBV19 and TRBJ1-2, with 8 bases matching TRBD1. CDR1 and CDR2 are drawn from the germline V gene (reference sequence): LNHDA, SQIVND. Here V drops 6 bases and J drops 3 bases, and the junction holds 9 bases not matched to any gene. From cysteine to phenylalanine, the CDR3 is 15 amino acids long. The kept DNA is CDR3 alone, 45 bases in frame from the first base.